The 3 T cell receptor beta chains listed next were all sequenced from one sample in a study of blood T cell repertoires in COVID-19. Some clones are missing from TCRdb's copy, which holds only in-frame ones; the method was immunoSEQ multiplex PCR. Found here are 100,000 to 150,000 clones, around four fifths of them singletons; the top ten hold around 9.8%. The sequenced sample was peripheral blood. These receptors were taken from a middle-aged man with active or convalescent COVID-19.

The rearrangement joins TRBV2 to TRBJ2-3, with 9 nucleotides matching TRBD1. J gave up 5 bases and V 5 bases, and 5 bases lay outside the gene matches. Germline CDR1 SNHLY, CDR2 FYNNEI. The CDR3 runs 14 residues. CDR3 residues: CASSSQGAQDTQYF. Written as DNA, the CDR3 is TGTGCCAGCAGTTCACAGGGGGCGCAAGATACGCAGTATTTT.

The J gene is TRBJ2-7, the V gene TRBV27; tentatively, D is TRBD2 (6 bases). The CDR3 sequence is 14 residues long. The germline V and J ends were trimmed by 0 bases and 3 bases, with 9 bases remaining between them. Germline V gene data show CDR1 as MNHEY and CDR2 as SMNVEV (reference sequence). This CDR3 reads CASSLSGRGYEQYF. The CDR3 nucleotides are TGTGCCAGCAGTTTATCTGGGCGGGGCTACGAGCAGTACTTC.

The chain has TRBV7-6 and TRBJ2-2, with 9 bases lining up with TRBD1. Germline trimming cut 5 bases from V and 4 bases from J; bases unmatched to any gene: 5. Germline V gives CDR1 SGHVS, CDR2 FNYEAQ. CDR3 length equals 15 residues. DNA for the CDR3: TGTGCCAGCAGCGTGGGACAGGGTGGCACCGGGGAGCTGTTTTTT. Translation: CASSVGQGGTGELFF.